This T cell receptor (beta chain) came from a study of lymphopenia after photon versus proton radiotherapy. Study-level results: After the lymphocyte nadir, photon-treated repertoires showed oligoclonal expansion, especially of CD8+ Temra cells. Under photons, naive T cells and diversity fell while effector/memory populations rose.

Per the germline V gene, CDR1 is MNHEY and CDR2 is SVGAGI. Trimming left V 0 bases short and J 3 bases short, with 8 bases between. The CDR3 spans 14 residues. Clones were sequenced by immunoSEQ multiplex PCR, and TCRdb holds only the in-frame ones, with some missing. The top ten clones hold about 2% of a sample with roughly 42,000 clones, around 86% of them seen once. Details on this clone: Its specificity is unknown.

The rearrangement joins TRBV6-5 to TRBJ1-1; D gene uncertain. This sample comprised peripheral blood, obtained from a patient treated with photon-based radiotherapy. The receptor was isolated from a man in his forties with gastric cancer. The CDR3 loop is CASSYSPRDTEAFF. The CDR3 DNA reads as TGTGCCAGCAGTTACTCGCCAAGGGACACTGAAGCTTTCTTT.